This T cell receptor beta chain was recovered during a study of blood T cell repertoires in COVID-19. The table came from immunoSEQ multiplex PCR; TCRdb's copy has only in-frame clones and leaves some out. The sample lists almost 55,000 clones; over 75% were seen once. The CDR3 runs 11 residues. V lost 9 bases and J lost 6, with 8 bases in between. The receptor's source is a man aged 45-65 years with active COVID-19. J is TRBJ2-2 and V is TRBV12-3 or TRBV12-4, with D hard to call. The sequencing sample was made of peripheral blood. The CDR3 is CASSPSGELFF. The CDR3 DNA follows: TGTGCCAGTTCCCCCTCCGGGGAGCTGTTTTTT.